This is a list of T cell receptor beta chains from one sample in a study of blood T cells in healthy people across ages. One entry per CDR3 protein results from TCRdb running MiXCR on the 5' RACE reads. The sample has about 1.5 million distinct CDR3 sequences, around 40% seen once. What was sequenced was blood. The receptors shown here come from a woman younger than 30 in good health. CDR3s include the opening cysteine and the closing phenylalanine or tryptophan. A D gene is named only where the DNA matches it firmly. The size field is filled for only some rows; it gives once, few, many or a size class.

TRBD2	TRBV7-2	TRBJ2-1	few	CASSYLAGAHNEQFF	TGTGCCAGCAGCTATCTAGCGGGAGCCCACAATGAGCAGTTCTTC
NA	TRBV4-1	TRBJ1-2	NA	CANSEKPIMVSIGYTF	TGCGCCAACAGCGAAAAACCTATTATGGTGTCTATAGGCTACACCTTC
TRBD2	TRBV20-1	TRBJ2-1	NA	CSARAFSGAGGYNEQFF	TGCAGTGCTAGGGCTTTTAGCGGCGCGGGAGGATACAATGAGCAGTTCTTC
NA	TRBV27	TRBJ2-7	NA	CASSFKGVGEQYF	TGTGCCAGCAGTTTTAAGGGAGTAGGCGAGCAGTACTTC
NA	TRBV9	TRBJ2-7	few	CASSPGAGGYEQYF	TGTGCCAGCAGCCCCGGTGCAGGTGGCTACGAGCAGTACTTC
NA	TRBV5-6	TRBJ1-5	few	CASSWWGSGQPQHF	TGTGCCAGCAGCTGGTGGGGGTCGGGGCAGCCCCAGCATTTT
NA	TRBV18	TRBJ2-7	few	CASSLRDPTYNEQYF	TGTGCCAGCTCATTGCGGGACCCCACCTACAATGAGCAGTACTTC
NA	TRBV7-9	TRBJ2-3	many	CASSSRRSTDTQYF	TGTGCCAGCAGCTCCCGGCGAAGCACAGATACGCAGTATTTT
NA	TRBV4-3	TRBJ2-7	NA	CASSQGDFTTYEQYF	TGCGCCAGCAGCCAGGGGGACTTTACCACCTACGAGCAGTACTTC
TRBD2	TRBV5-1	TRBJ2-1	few	CASTPSGGPYNEQFF	TGCGCCAGCACCCCCAGCGGGGGGCCCTACAATGAGCAGTTCTTC
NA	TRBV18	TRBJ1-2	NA	CASSPMDRRGYTF	TGTGCCAGCTCCCCAATGGACAGACGGGGCTACACCTTC
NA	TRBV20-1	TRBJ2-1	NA	CSAAQGMSSYNEQFF	TGCAGTGCTGCGCAGGGAATGAGCTCCTACAATGAGCAGTTCTTC
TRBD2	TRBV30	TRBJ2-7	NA	CAWSEWGRTSGGEQYF	TGTGCCTGGAGTGAGTGGGGGAGGACTAGCGGAGGCGAGCAGTACTTC
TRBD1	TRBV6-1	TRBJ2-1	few	CASSADQGDEQFF	TGTGCCAGCAGTGCCGACCAGGGGGATGAGCAGTTCTTC
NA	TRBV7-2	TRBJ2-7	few	CASSLGGTYYNEQYF	TGTGCCAGCAGCTTAGGCGGGACCTACTACAATGAGCAGTACTTC
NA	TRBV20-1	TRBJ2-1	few	CSARGENYYNEQFF	TGCAGTGCTAGGGGGGAGAACTACTACAATGAGCAGTTCTTC
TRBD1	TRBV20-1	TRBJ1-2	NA	CSASPPLGQGDSNYGYTF	TGCAGTGCTAGCCCCCCCCTGGGACAGGGGGATTCTAACTATGGCTACACCTTC
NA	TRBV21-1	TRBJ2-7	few	CASSKEGYYEQYF	TGTGCCAGCAGCAAAGAGGGGTACTACGAGCAGTACTTC
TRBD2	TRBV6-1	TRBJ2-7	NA	CASTLSGSASYEQYF	TGTGCCAGCACCCTTAGCGGGAGCGCTTCCTACGAGCAGTACTTC
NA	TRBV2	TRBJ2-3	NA	CASKTRGDMQYF	TGTGCCAGCAAGACCAGGGGAGATATGCAGTATTTT
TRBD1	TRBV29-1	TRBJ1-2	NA	CSGDSDYGYTF	TGCAGCGGGGACAGTGACTATGGCTACACCTTC
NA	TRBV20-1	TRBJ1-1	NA	CSARDDYTEAFF	TGCAGTGCTAGAGATGACTACACTGAAGCTTTCTTT
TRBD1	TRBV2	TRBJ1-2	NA	CGSRSGQDYGYTF	TGTGGCAGCAGATCGGGACAGGACTATGGCTACACCTTC
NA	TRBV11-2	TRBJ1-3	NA	CASTRGRAGNTIYF	TGTGCCAGCACCCGAGGCAGAGCTGGAAACACCATATATTTT
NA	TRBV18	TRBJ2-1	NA	CASSPPPAGNEQFF	TGTGCCAGCTCACCCCCCCCGGCGGGGAATGAGCAGTTCTTC
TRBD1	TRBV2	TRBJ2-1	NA	CASSDNTGGNNEQFF	TGTGCCAGCAGTGATAACACAGGGGGGAACAATGAGCAGTTCTTC
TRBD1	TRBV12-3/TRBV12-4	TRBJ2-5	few	CASRDRNQETQYF	TGTGCCAGCAGGGACAGGAACCAAGAGACCCAGTACTTC